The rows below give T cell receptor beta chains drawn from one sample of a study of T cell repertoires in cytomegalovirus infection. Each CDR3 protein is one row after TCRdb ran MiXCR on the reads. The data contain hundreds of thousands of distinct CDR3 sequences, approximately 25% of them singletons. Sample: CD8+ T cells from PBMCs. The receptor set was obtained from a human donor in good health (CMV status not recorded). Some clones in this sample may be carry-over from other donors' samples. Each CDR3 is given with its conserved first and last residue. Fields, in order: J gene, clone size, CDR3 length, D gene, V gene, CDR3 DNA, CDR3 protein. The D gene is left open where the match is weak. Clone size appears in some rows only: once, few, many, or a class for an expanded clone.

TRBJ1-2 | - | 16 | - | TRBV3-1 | TGTGCCAGCAGCCCCTTCCGGGGAGAAGCTAACTATGGCTACACCTTC | CASSPFRGEANYGYTF
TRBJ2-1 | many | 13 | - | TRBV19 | TGTGCCAGTTCCGAGCGGGCCTACAATGAGCAGTTCTTC | CASSERAYNEQFF
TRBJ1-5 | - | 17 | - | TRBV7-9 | TGTGCCAGCAGCTTCGGCCCGGGGAAGGACCCAGATCCGCCCCAGCATTTT | CASSFGPGKDPDPPQHF
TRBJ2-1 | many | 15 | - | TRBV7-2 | TGTGCCAGCAGCTTAGTCGGGGGGCTGAACAATGAGCAGTTCTTC | CASSLVGGLNNEQFF
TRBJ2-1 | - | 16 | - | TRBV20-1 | TGCAGTGCTAGAGATCAAGGGGGGGCTTTGGTGAATGAGCAGTTCTTC | CSARDQGGALVNEQFF
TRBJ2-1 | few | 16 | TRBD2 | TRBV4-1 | TGCGCCAGCAGCCATGCCCTGCGGGGGGAGTACAATGAGCAGTTCTTC | CASSHALRGEYNEQFF
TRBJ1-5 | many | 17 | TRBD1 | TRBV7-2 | TGTGCCAGCACCGCCGGGACAGGGCCCCGAAGCAATCAGCCCCAGCATTTT | CASTAGTGPRSNQPQHF
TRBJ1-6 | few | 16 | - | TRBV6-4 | TGTGCCAGCAGTAGCTTACCCGGGGGAAACAATTCACCCCTCCACTTT | CASSSLPGGNNSPLHF
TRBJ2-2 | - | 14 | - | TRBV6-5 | TGTGCCAGCAGTAAAGTCATGAACACCGGGGAGCTGTTTTTT | CASSKVMNTGELFF
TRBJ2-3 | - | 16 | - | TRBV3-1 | TGTGCCAGCAGCCATACGACGCAGGATCTCACAGATACGCAGTATTTT | CASSHTTQDLTDTQYF
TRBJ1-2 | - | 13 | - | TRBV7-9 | TGTGCCAGCAGCTCTTTGGAGAACTATGGCTACACCTTC | CASSSLENYGYTF
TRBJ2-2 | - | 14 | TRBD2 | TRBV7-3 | TGTGCCAGCAGCCCCGTAGCGGGGGGCGGGGAGCTGTTTTTT | CASSPVAGGGELFF
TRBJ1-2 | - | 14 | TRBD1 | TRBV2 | TGTGCCAGCAGTGGGGGACAGGGGGCGCGGGGCTACACCTTC | CASSGGQGARGYTF
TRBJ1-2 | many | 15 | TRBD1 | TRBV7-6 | TGTGCCAGCAGCTCCCAGGGGGACGATAACTATGGCTACACCTTC | CASSSQGDDNYGYTF
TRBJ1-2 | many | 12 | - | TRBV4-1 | TGCGCCAGCAGCCAAGATGGGTTGGGCTACACCTTC | CASSQDGLGYTF
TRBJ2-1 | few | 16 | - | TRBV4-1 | TGCGCCAGCAGCCAAGAGCGGGGAAGCTCCTACAATGAGCAGTTCTTC | CASSQERGSSYNEQFF
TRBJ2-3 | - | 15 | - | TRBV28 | TGTGCCAGCAGTTTCCCAGTTTTCAGCACAGATACGCAGTATTTT | CASSFPVFSTDTQYF
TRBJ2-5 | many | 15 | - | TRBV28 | TGTGCCAGCAGTTTTGTTTCAGGCGTACAAGAGACCCAGTACTTC | CASSFVSGVQETQYF
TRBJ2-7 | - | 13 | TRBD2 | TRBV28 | TGTGCCTCTGGTCGGGGGGACTCCTACGAGCAGTACTTC | CASGRGDSYEQYF
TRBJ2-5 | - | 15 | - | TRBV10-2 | TGCGCCAGCGTTCCTACCGGGACTCCCCAAGAGACCCAGTACTTC | CASVPTGTPQETQYF
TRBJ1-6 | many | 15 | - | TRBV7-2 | TGTGCCAGCAGCTTAGCAGGGCAGATTAATTCACCCCTCCACTTT | CASSLAGQINSPLHF
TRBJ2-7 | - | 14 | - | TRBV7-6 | TGTGCCAGCAGCTTAAATGGACTTACAGGCGAGCAGTACTTC | CASSLNGLTGEQYF
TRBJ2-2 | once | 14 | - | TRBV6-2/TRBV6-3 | TGTGCCGGCAGTTACGTCAAGAACACCGGGGAGCTGTTTTTT | CAGSYVKNTGELFF
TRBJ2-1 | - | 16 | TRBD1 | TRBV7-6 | TGTGCTAGCAGCTATATTGCAGGGGGCGTCTACAATGAGCAGTTCTTC | CASSYIAGGVYNEQFF
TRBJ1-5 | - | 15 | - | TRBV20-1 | TGCAGTGCTAGCCTCAGTGAGTCAGCGAGTCAGCCCCAGCATTTT | CSASLSESASQPQHF
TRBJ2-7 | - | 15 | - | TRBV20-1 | TGCAGTGCTAGAGATCGGGCAGGGAACTTGTACGAGCAGTACTTC | CSARDRAGNLYEQYF